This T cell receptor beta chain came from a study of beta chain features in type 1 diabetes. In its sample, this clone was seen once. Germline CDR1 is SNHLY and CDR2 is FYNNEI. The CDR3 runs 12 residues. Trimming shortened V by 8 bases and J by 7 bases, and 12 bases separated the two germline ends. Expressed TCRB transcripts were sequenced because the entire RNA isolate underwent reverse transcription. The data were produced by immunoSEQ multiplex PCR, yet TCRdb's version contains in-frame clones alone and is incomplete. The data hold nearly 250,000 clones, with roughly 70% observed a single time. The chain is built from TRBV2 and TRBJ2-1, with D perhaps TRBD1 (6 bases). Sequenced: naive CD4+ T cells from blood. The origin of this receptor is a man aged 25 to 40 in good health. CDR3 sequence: CASGPQGNEQFF. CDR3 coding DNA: TGTGCCAGCGGACCACAGGGAAATGAGCAGTTCTTC.